Shown below are 23 T cell receptor beta chains from a single sample sequenced in a study of cytomegalovirus exposure and HLA in healthy donors. The PCR had 60 Vbeta and 13 Jbeta primers. Using immunoSEQ multiplex PCR, the repertoire was profiled, and TCRdb retains in-frame clones only, with some absent. The sample yields more than 80,000 clones, approximately 83% seen once. The sequenced sample was PBMCs. The receptors derive from a female donor in good health and CMV-seropositive.

CDR3: CASSLGQGAGDTEAFF. DNA of the CDR3: TGTGCCAGCAGCTTAGGACAGGGGGCAGGGGACACTGAAGCTTTCTTT. The V call is TRBV7-6, the J call TRBJ1-1, with 10 bases lining up with TRBD1. Germline CDR1 is SGHVS and CDR2 is FNYEAQ. Germline trimming cut 1 base from V and 3 bases from J; bases unmatched to any gene: 5. The CDR3 runs to 16 residues. Filled out from reference TRBV7-6 and TRBJ1-1, the complete variable domain reads GAGVSQSPRYKVTKRGQDVALRCDPISGHVSLYWYRQALGQGPEFLTYFNYEAQQDKSGLPNDRFSAERPEGSISTLTIQRTEQRDSAMYRCASSLGQGAGDTEAFFGQGTRLTVV.

This chain connects TRBV19 to TRBJ2-7; possible D gene TRBD2, 5 bases. V was cut by 6 bases and J by 6 bases, with 18 bases left in between. The CDR3 sequence is 14 residues long. CDR1 and CDR2 (germline): LNHDA, SQIVND (reference sequence). DNA of the CDR3: TGTGCCAGTAGCGGAGGAGGCGTAATACCCGAGCAGTACTTC. It yields the protein CASSGGGVIPEQYF. Together with reference TRBV19 and TRBJ2-7, the CDR3 gives the full variable domain: DGGITQSPKYLFRKEGQNVTLSCEQNLNHDAMYWYRQDPGQGLRLIYYSQIVNDFQKGDIAEGYSVSREKKESFPLTVTSAQKNPTAFYLCASSGGGVIPEQYFGPGTRLTVT.

In the case of this clone: At one end, the junction sequence differs from germline, possibly due to a read error. The chain employs TRBV30 and TRBJ1-2, with 10 bases fitting TRBD1. The germline V gene has CDR1 GTSNPN and CDR2 SVGIG (reference sequence). The CDR3 is 12 amino acids. CDR3 in amino acids: CAWRTTGGNPSF. The CDR3 DNA is TGTGCCTGGAGGACGACAGGGGGCAACCCCTCCTTC. The full variable domain, rest sourced from reference TRBV30 and TRBJ1-2, is SQTIHQWPATLVQPVGSPLSLECTVEGTSNPNLYWYRQAAGRGLQLLFYSVGIGQISSEVPQNLSASRPQDRQFILSSKKLLLSDSGFYLCAWRTTGGNPSFGSGTRLTVV.

V is TRBV9 and J is TRBJ2-3; D gene unclear. In germline, CDR1 is SGDLS, CDR2 YYNGEE. V was clipped by 0 bases and J by 3 bases, with 2 bases between them. The CDR3 contains 12 residues. The CDR3 DNA is TGTGCCAGCAGCGTAGCGACAGATACGCAGTATTTT. Translation gives CASSVATDTQYF.

The V and J genes are TRBV2 and TRBJ2-1; a weak D match, TRBD1 (6 bases). V lost 7 bases and J lost 2, with 15 bases in between. The CDR3 has 15 amino acids. CDR1 is SNHLY, CDR2 FYNNEI, per germline. The CDR3 loop reads CASKGRGTTYNEQFF. The DNA of the CDR3 is TGTGCCAGCAAGGGAAGGGGGACGACCTACAATGAGCAGTTCTTC.

This clone was counted a single time. The chain couples TRBV19 to TRBJ2-1, with 8 bases that match TRBD2. Germline CDR1 is LNHDA and CDR2 is SQIVND (reference sequence). CDR3 size: 13 residues. Losses at the gene ends were 8 bases for V and 6 bases for J; bases not matched to a gene: 6. The CDR3 here is CASAGTSINEQFF. The CDR3 coding sequence is TGTGCCAGTGCCGGGACTAGTATCAATGAGCAGTTCTTC.

The chain combines TRBV7-9 with TRBJ1-2; a possible D gene is TRBD1 (6 bases). Germline V gives CDR1 SEHNR, CDR2 FQNEAQ (reference sequence). The CDR3 length is 13 residues. Trimming took 2 bases from V and 7 from J, leaving 11 bases between them. In nucleotides, the CDR3 is TGTGCCAGCAGCTTACTTGTCAGGGGTGGCTACACCTTC. Protein sequence: CASSLLVRGGYTF.

The V gene is TRBV2, the J gene TRBJ2-4; 7 bases are shared with TRBD1. Unmatched junction bases numbered 7, after V lost 3 bases and J lost 5 bases. The CDR3 is 15 residues long. Per the germline V gene, CDR1 is SNHLY and CDR2 is FYNNEI. The CDR3 DNA sequence: TGTGCCAGCAGTGACCCCAGGGACAGAGAAAACATTCAGTACTTC. Protein product: CASSDPRDRENIQYF.

This clone was picked up a small number of times. The chain employs TRBV18 and TRBJ1-1, with D unclear. Trimming pared 3 bases from V and 0 bases from J, leaving 2 bases between. The CDR3 spans 12 residues. Germline V CDR1 and CDR2: KGHSH, LQKENI. CDR3 in DNA: TGTGCCAGCTCACCCATGAACACTGAAGCTTTCTTT. Amino acid sequence: CASSPMNTEAFF.

The gene calls are TRBV6-1 and TRBJ1-1; D is perhaps TRBD1 (6 bases). Germline V lookup: CDR1 MNHNS, CDR2 SASEGT. Trimming cost V 2 bases and J 0 bases, with 10 bases left between them. CDR3 length equals 15 residues. CDR3 nucleotides: TGTGCCAGCAGTGAATGGGGGACATTGAACACTGAAGCTTTCTTT. Protein: CASSEWGTLNTEAFF.

This clone was seen a handful of times. V usage is TRBV4-1 and J usage is TRBJ1-5, with D possibly matching TRBD1 (6 bases). Trimming cost V 5 bases and J 0 bases, with 14 bases left between them. Germline V gives CDR1 MGHRA, CDR2 YSYEKL. The CDR3 is 16 residues long. The CDR3 nucleotides read TGCGCCAGCAGCGGCGTAAGGGGGTTTAGCAATCAGCCCCAGCATTTT. Amino acid sequence: CASSGVRGFSNQPQHF.

This clone appeared a single time. J is TRBJ2-3 and V is TRBV15; perhaps TRBD1 as D (6 bases). Looked up from germline, CDR1 is LNHNV and CDR2 is YYDKDF (reference sequence). V lost 8 bases and J 5 bases, leaving 17 bases between the germline ends. The CDR3 sequence is 14 residues long. CDR3 nucleotides: TGTGCCACCGGGACACCGTTTCGTGGAGATACGCAGTATTTT. This gives the protein CATGTPFRGDTQYF.

The rearrangement links TRBV5-1 to TRBJ2-5; 8 positions match TRBD2. The V gene end was trimmed by 1 base and the J gene end by 7 bases; junction bases not matched to a gene: 15. CDR1 SGHRS and CDR2 YFSETQ come from the germline V gene. The CDR3 consists of 17 residues. The CDR3 nucleotides read TGCGCCAGCAGCTTGCCCCCCGCGGGACTAGAGGGTAGGACCCAGTACTTC. Its protein product is CASSLPPAGLEGRTQYF.

This chain connects TRBV28 to TRBJ2-4; 12 nucleotides agree with TRBD1. J was trimmed by 7 bases and V by 3 bases; bases with no gene match: 10. The V gene's germline CDR1 is MDHEN and CDR2 SYDVKM. The length of the CDR3 is 17 residues. CDR3 bases: TGTGCCAGCAGTTTTACCCCGGGACAGGGGGCCGAGAACATTCAGTACTTC. It translates to CASSFTPGQGAENIQYF.

The DNA of the CDR3 is TGTGCCAGCAGCGGAACTGGAGGCACAGATACGCAGTATTTT. Encoded protein: CASSGTGGTDTQYF. The gene calls are TRBV11-3 and TRBJ2-3; D uncertain. The CDR3 loop spans 14 amino acids. Trimming shortened V by 5 bases and J by 1 base, and 10 bases separated the two germline ends. Germline V lookup: CDR1 SGHNT, CDR2 YENEEA.

The chain is built from TRBV7-6 and TRBJ2-7; 7 positions agree with TRBD2. CDR3 length equals 13 residues. V was pared by 4 bases and J by 3 bases, with 3 bases of the junction left unmatched. Germline lookup yields CDR1 SGHVS and CDR2 FNYEAQ. CDR3 loop: CASSSTGGYEQYF. The CDR3 coding sequence is TGTGCCAGCAGCTCCACGGGGGGCTACGAGCAGTACTTC.

This clone appeared a single time. V is TRBV5-1 and J is TRBJ2-1; TRBD1 matches at 9 bases. Per the germline V gene, CDR1 is SGHRS and CDR2 is YFSETQ. V shed 3 bases and J 6 bases; nucleotides not matched to a gene: 7. The CDR3 is 15 residues long. The CDR3: CASSSGQGPTNEQFF. The CDR3 coding sequence is TGCGCCAGCAGCTCGGGACAGGGACCTACCAATGAGCAGTTCTTC.

This chain connects TRBV5-6 to TRBJ1-2; D not certain. This CDR3 region has 13 residues. Germline CDR1 reads SGHDT; CDR2 reads YYEEEE. The V gene lost 3 bases and the J gene lost 8 bases, with 14 bases spanning the gap. The CDR3 DNA follows: TGTGCCAGCAGCTCCCACCTGAGCTTCGGCTACACCTTC. Its protein product is CASSSHLSFGYTF.

J is TRBJ2-7 and V is TRBV10-3; 9 bases fit TRBD2. The J segment lost 9 bases and the V segment lost 2 bases, leaving 5 bases of the junction unmatched. The length of the CDR3 is 13 residues. Germline-derived CDR1 and CDR2 are ENHRY and SYGVKD. CDR3 protein: CAISEPGLASQYF. In DNA form, the CDR3 reads TGTGCCATCAGTGAGCCGGGACTAGCATCGCAGTACTTC.

In nucleotides, the CDR3 is TGTGCCAGTAGTATAGAGACGGAGAATCAGCCCCAGCATTTT. Amino acids: CASSIETENQPQHF. The chain is built from TRBV19 and TRBJ1-5; no firm D call. Looked up from germline, CDR1 is LNHDA and CDR2 is SQIVND (reference sequence). V lost 0 bases and J lost 4, with 7 bases in between. The CDR3 sequence is 14 residues long.

This clone is a singleton in its sample. This chain uses TRBV14 with TRBJ1-2; a possible D gene is TRBD1 (5 bases). Trimming pared 4 bases from V and 4 bases from J, leaving 13 bases between. CDR3 length: 14 amino acids. The germline gives CDR1 SGHDN, CDR2 FVKESK. The CDR3 loop reads CASSPQGTTYGYTF. The CDR3 nucleotides are TGTGCCAGCAGCCCCCAAGGGACTACCTATGGCTACACCTTC.

Worth noting for this clone: At one boundary the junction diverges from the germline segment, which might be a read error. This chain's CDR3 is CASSQNRDWITYNERFF. CDR3 coding DNA: TGTGCCAGCAGCCAGAACCGGGACTGGATTACCTACAATGAGCGGTTCTTC. This chain uses TRBV14 with TRBJ2-1; D possibly corresponds to TRBD2 (6 bases). Germline lookup yields CDR1 SGHDN and CDR2 FVKESK. The CDR3 is 17 amino acids.

This rearrangement joins TRBV2 to TRBJ1-2; 9 bases fit TRBD1. CDR3 length: 15 residues. Germline CDR1 SNHLY, CDR2 FYNNEI. V shed 0 bases and J 7 bases; nucleotides not matched to a gene: 6. The CDR3 DNA follows: TGTGCCAGCAGTGAAGCGGTACAGGGGGCGGGTGGCTACACCTTC. It encodes CASSEAVQGAGGYTF.